Listed here is a single T cell receptor beta chain. Its antigen is unknown. The entry originates in a study of T cell responses to AZD1222 COVID-19 vaccine. Whole-study results and caveats: Donors were largely white British and mainly female; clonal diversity was possibly underestimated. Regions 160-218 and 743-854 held dominance among vaccine-associated CD4 TCRs, which spanned spike. All repertoire sampling was performed exclusively after the peak T cell response.

Some clones are missing from TCRdb's copy, which holds only in-frame ones; the method was immunoSEQ multiplex PCR. The table lists 100,000 or so clones, approximately 86% of them singletons. CDR1 and CDR2 (germline): MGHRA, YSYEKL. CDR3 length: 14 residues. Trimming shortened V by 2 bases and J by 2 bases, and 9 bases separated the two germline ends. The sequenced sample was peripheral blood, obtained on day 0 of AZD1222 vaccination. The gene calls are TRBV4-1 and TRBJ1-1; no firm D call. The TCR comes from an adult in good health. The CDR3 sequence: CASSQSTANTEAFF. The CDR3 nucleotides are TGCGCCAGCAGCCAAAGTACAGCTAACACTGAAGCTTTCTTT.